Each of the 6 T cell receptor beta chains below was sequenced from the same sample in a study of T cell repertoires in cytomegalovirus infection. Via MiXCR, TCRdb re-called the reads, giving one row per CDR3 protein. Of 490,000 or so distinct CDR3 sequences listed, 10% to 12% were seen once; the top ten hold more than 8.5%. Specimen: PBMCs. The receptors come from a human donor in good health (CMV status not recorded). Some clones in this sample may be carry-over from other donors' samples.

Ten or more counts support this clonotype. CDR3 sequence reads: CASSYSAEAAYEQYF. Here the CDR3 DNA reads TGTGCCAGCAGTTACTCGGCAGAAGCGGCCTACGAGCAGTACTTC. V is TRBV6-5 and J is TRBJ2-7; tentatively, D is TRBD2 (5 bases). The CDR3 sequence is 15 residues long. V lost 0 bases and J lost 2, with 11 bases in between. CDR1 and CDR2 from the germline V gene are MNHEY and SVGAGI.

This clonotype came up many times. This rearrangement joins TRBV5-4 to TRBJ1-1, with D unclear. The V and J ends lost 1 base and 5 bases respectively, with 12 bases between them. The CDR3 length is 14 residues. Looked up from germline, CDR1 is SGHNT and CDR2 is YYREEE (reference sequence). The CDR3 reads CASSLRWVQTEAFF. The CDR3 DNA reads TGTGCCAGCAGCTTGCGTTGGGTTCAAACTGAAGCTTTCTTT.

This clonotype was seen only a few times. The chain employs TRBV20-1 and TRBJ2-7; TRBD1 or TRBD2 may be the D gene (5 bases each). The CDR3 is made up of 14 amino acids. Germline V gene data show CDR1 as DFQATT and CDR2 as SNEGSKA (reference sequence). With 1 base removed from V and 4 bases from J, the gap between germline ends came to 14 bases. DNA of the CDR3: TGCAGTGCTAGAGGCGAGGGGCGCGGGTACGAGCAGTACTTC. Its protein product is CSARGEGRGYEQYF.

This clonotype has only a few counts. CDR3 coding DNA: TGTGCCAGCAGTAGCGGGATAGGACATCAGCCCCAGCATTTT. Protein sequence: CASSSGIGHQPQHF. The chain employs TRBV6-8 and TRBJ1-5; no firm D call. CDR3 length equals 14 residues. Germline loops: CDR1 MNHGY, CDR2 SAAAGT. V lost 5 bases and J 5 bases, leaving 13 bases between the germline ends.

This clonotype was seen a handful of times. The chain joins TRBV4-1 to TRBJ2-1; possible D gene TRBD2, 6 bases. The CDR3 is 16 residues long. V was trimmed by 0 bases and J by 3 bases, leaving 12 bases between them. Germline assignment: CDR1 MGHRA and CDR2 YSYEKL. CDR3 amino acids: CASSQEPGVGYNEQFF. DNA of the CDR3: TGCGCCAGCAGCCAAGAACCGGGAGTAGGCTACAATGAGCAGTTCTTC.

This clonotype was seen ten or more times. The chain couples TRBV11-2 to TRBJ2-1; maybe TRBD2 (5 bases). Germline loops: CDR1 SGHAT, CDR2 FQNNGV. Between the trimmed V and J ends, which lost 8 bases and 9 bases, there was a span of 17 bases. The CDR3 is 13 residues long. CDR3 loop: CASHLGETGEQFF. CDR3 coding DNA: TGTGCCAGCCACCTCGGGGAGACGGGTGAGCAGTTCTTC.